This T cell receptor (beta chain) was profiled in a study of OX40 agonist ivuxolimab in advanced cancers. CDR3 size: 14 residues. With 1 base clipped from V and 5 bases from J, the junction kept 2 bases outside the gene matches. Germline V CDR1 and CDR2: SGHNT, YYREEE (reference sequence). Profiling relied on immunoSEQ multiplex PCR, and the TCRdb table lists in-frame clones only, not all of them. The profile shows about 26,000 clones, about four fifths of them singletons. Whole-study findings and limits: Expanded clones tended on average to be more numerous among CD8+ T cells than CD4+.

Note on this clone: What it binds is unknown.

J is TRBJ2-7 and V is TRBV5-4; TRBD2 aligns across 11 bases. The TCR was taken from an adult with an advanced solid tumor such as melanoma, head and neck, liver or kidney cancer. This material consisted of CD4+ or CD8+ T cells sorted from blood, taken in a trial of the OX40 agonist ivuxolimab. CDR3 sequence: CASSLIAGGNEQYF. CDR3 DNA: TGTGCCAGCAGCTTGATAGCGGGGGGGAACGAGCAGTACTTC.